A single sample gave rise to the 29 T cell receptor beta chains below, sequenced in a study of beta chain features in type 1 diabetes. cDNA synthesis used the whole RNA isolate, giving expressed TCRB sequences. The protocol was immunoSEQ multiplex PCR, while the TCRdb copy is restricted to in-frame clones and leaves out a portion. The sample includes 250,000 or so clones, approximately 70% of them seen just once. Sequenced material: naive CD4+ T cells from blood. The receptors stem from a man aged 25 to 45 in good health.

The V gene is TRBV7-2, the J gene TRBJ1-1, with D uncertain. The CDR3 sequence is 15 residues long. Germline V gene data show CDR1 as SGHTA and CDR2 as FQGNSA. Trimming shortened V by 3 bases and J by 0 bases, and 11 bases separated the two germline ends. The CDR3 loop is CASSFGVLVNTEAFF. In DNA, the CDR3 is TGTGCCAGCAGCTTCGGGGTTCTGGTGAACACTGAAGCTTTCTTT.

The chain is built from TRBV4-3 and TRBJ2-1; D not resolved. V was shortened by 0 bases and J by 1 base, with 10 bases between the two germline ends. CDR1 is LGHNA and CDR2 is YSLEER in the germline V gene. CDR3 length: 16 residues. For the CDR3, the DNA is TGCGCCAGCAGCCAAGAAGGATGGGGTTCCTACAATGAGCAGTTCTTC. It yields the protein CASSQEGWGSYNEQFF.

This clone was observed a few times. The chain's CDR3 is CSVLSDEQYF. As DNA, the CDR3 is TGCAGCGTTTTGTCGGACGAGCAGTACTTC. The rearrangement links TRBV29-1 to TRBJ2-7; D ambiguous. The V end was cut by 5 bases, the J end by 5 bases, with 7 bases between. Germline V CDR1 and CDR2: SQVTM, ANQGSEA. The CDR3 extends over 10 amino acids.

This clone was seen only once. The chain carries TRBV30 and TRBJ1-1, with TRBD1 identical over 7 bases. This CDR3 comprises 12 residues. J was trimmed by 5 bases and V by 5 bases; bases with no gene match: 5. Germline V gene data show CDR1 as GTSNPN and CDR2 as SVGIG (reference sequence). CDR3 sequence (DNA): TGTGCCTGGGCGCAGGGGGGAACTGAAGCTTTCTTT. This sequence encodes CAWAQGGTEAFF.

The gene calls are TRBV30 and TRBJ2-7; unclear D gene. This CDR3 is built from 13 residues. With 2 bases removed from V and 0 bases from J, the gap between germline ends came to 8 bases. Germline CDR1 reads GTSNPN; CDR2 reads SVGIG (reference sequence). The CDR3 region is CAWSRAASYEQYF. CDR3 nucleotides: TGTGCCTGGAGTCGGGCAGCCTCCTACGAGCAGTACTTC.

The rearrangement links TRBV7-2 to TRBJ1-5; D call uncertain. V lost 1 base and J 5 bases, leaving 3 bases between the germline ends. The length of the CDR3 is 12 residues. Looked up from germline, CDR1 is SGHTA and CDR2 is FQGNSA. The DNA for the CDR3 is TGTGCCAGCAGCTTAGACTATCAGCCCCAGCATTTT. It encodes CASSLDYQPQHF.

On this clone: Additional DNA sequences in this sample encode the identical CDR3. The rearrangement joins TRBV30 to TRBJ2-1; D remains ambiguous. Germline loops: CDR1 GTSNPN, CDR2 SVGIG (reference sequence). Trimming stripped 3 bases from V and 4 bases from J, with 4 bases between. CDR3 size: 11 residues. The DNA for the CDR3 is TGTGCCTGGAGCCTGTACAATGAGCAGTTCTTC. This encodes CAWSLYNEQFF.

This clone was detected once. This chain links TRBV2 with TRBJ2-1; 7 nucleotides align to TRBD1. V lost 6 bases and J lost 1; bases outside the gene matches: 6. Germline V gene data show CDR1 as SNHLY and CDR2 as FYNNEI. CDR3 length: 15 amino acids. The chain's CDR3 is CASSTDRASYNEQFF. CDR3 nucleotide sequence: TGTGCCAGCAGCACCGACAGGGCATCCTACAATGAGCAGTTCTTC.

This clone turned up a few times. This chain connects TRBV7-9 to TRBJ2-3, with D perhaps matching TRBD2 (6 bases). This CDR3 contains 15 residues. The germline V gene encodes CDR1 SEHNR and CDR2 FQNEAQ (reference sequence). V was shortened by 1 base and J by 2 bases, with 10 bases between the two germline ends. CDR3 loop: CASSLGGGPTDTQYF. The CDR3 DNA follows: TGTGCCAGCAGCTTAGGGGGAGGACCCACAGATACGCAGTATTTT.

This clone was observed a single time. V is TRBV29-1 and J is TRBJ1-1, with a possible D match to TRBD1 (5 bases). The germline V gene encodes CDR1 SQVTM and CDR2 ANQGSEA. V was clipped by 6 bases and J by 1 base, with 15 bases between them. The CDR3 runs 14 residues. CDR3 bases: TGCAGCGTCCTTGGGGCCCTAGGGAACACTGAAGCTTTCTTT. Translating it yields CSVLGALGNTEAFF.

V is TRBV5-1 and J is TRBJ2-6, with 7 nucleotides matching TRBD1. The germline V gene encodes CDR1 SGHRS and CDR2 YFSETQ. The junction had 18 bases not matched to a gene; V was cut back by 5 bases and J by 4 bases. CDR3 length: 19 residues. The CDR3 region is CASSHTTTGTSRGANVLTF. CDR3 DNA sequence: TGCGCCAGCAGTCATACCACGACAGGGACGTCTAGAGGGGCCAACGTCCTGACTTTC.

The CDR3 spells CASSDGGGNQPQHF. The CDR3 bases are TGTGCCAGCAGTGACGGAGGGGGGAATCAGCCCCAGCATTTT. The J gene is TRBJ1-5, the V gene TRBV25-1; tentative D call: TRBD1 (6 bases). Looked up from germline, CDR1 is MGHDK and CDR2 is SYGVNS. The V and J ends lost 3 bases and 4 bases respectively, with 10 bases between them. The CDR3 has 14 amino acids.

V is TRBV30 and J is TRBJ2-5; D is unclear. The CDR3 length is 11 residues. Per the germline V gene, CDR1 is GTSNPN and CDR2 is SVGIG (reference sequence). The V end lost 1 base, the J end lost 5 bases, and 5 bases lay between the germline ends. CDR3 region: CAWSGLETQYF. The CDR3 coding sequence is TGTGCCTGGAGTGGGTTGGAGACCCAGTACTTC.

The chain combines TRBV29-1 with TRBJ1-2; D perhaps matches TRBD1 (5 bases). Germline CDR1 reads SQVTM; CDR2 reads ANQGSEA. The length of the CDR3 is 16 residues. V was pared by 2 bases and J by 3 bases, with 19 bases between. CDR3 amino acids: CSVETGREWYYYGYTF. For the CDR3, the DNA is TGCAGCGTTGAAACGGGGCGGGAATGGTATTACTATGGCTACACCTTC. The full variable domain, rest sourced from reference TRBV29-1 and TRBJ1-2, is SAVISQKPSRDICQRGTSLTIQCQVDSQVTMMFWYRQQPGQSLTLIATANQGSEATYESGFVIDKFPISRPNLTFSTLTVSNMSPEDSSIYLCSVETGREWYYYGYTFGSGTRLTVV.

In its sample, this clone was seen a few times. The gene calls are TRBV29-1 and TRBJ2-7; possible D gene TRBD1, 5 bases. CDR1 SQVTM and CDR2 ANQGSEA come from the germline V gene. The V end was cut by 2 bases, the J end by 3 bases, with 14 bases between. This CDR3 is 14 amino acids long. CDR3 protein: CSVEKQGAVYEQYF. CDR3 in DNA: TGCAGCGTTGAAAAGCAAGGGGCTGTCTACGAGCAGTACTTC.

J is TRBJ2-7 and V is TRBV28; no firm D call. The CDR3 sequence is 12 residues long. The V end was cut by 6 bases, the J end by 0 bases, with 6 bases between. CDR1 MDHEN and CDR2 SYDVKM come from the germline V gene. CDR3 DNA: TGTGCCAGCAGCCACACCTCCTACGAGCAGTACTTC. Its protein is CASSHTSYEQYF. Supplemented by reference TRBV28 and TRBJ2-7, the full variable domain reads DVKVTQSSRYLVKRTGEKVFLECVQDMDHENMFWYRQDPGLGLRLIYFSYDVKMKEKGDIPEGYSVSREKKERFSLILESASTNQTSMYLCASSHTSYEQYFGPGTRLTVT.

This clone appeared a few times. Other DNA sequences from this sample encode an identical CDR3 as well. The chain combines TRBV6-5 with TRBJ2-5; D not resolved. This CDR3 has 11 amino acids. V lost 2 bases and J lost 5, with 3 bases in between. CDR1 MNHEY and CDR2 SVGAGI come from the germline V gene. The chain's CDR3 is CASSYRETQYF. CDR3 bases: TGTGCCAGCAGTTACAGGGAGACCCAGTACTTC.

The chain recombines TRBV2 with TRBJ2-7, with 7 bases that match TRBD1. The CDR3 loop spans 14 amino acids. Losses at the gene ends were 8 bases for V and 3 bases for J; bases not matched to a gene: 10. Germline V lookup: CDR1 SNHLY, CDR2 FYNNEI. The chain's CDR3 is CASSPAGTVYEQYF. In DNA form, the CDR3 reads TGTGCCAGCTCCCCGGCAGGGACAGTCTACGAGCAGTACTTC.

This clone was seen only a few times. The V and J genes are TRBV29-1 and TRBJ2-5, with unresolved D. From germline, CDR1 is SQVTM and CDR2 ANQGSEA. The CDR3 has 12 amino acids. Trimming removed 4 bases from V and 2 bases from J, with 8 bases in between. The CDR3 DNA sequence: TGCAGCGTTGCGCTGCAACAAGAGACCCAGTACTTC. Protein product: CSVALQQETQYF.

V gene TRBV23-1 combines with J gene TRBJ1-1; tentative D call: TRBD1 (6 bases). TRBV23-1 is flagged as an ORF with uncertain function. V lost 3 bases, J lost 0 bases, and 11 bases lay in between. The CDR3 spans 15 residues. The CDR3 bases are TGCGCCAGCAGTCAGGCAGGACAGATGAACACTGAAGCTTTCTTT. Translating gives CASSQAGQMNTEAFF.

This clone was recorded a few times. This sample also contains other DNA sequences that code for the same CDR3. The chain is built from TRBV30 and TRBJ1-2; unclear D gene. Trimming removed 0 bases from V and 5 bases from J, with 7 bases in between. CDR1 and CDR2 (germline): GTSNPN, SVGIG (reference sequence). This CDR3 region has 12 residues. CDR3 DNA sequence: TGTGCCTGGAGTGTACGGGCTTATGGCTACACCTTC. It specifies CAWSVRAYGYTF.

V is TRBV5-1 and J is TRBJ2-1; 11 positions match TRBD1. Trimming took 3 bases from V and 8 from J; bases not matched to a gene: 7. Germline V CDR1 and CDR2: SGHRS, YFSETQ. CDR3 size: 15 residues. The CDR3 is CASSSRTGGGDEQFF. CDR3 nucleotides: TGCGCCAGCAGCTCCCGGACAGGGGGCGGCGATGAGCAGTTCTTC.

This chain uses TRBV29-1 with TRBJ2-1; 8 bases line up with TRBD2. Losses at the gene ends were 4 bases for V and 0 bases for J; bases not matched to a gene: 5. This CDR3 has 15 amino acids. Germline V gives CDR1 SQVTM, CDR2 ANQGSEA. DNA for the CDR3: TGCAGCGTTGTCGGCGGGACTAGCTCCTACAATGAGCAGTTCTTC. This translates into CSVVGGTSSYNEQFF.

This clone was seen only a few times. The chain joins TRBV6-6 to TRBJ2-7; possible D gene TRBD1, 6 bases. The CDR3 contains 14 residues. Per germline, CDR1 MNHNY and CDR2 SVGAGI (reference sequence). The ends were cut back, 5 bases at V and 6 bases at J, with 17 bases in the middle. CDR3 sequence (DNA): TGTGCCAGCAGTAACCCCGGGACAACCCTCGAGCAGTACTTC. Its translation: CASSNPGTTLEQYF.

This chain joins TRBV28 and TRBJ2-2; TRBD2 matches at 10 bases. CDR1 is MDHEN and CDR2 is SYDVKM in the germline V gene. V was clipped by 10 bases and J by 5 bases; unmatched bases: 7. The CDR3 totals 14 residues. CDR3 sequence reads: CATMLAGVTGELFF. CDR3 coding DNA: TGTGCCACCATGCTAGCGGGAGTTACCGGGGAGCTGTTTTTT.

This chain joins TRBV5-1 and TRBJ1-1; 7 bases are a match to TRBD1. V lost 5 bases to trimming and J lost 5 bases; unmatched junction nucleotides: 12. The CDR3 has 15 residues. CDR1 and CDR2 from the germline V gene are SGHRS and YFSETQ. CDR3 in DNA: TGCGCCAGCAGGATATTTGACAGGGAGATGACTGAAGCTTTCTTT. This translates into CASRIFDREMTEAFF.

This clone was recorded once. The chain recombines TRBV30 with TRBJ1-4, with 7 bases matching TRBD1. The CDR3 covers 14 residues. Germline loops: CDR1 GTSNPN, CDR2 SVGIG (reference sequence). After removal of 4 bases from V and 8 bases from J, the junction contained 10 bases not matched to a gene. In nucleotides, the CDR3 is TGTGCCTGGAAGACAGGGTGGTCTGAAGAAAAACTGTTTTTT. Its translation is CAWKTGWSEEKLFF.

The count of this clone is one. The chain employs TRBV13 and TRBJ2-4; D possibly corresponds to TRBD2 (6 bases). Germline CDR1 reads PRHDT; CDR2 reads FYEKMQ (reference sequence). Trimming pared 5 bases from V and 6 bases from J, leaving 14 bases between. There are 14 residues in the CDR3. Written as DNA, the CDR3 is TGTGCCAGCAGCCCGGGACTGGACCGAAACATTCAGTACTTC. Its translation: CASSPGLDRNIQYF.

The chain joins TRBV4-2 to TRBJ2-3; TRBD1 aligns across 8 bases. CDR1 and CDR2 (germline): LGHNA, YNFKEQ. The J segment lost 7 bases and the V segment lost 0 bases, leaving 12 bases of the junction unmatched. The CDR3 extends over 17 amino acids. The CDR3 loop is CASSQDGRTGPLNTQYF. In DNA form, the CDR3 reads TGTGCCAGCAGCCAAGATGGTCGGACAGGGCCGTTAAATACGCAGTATTTT.